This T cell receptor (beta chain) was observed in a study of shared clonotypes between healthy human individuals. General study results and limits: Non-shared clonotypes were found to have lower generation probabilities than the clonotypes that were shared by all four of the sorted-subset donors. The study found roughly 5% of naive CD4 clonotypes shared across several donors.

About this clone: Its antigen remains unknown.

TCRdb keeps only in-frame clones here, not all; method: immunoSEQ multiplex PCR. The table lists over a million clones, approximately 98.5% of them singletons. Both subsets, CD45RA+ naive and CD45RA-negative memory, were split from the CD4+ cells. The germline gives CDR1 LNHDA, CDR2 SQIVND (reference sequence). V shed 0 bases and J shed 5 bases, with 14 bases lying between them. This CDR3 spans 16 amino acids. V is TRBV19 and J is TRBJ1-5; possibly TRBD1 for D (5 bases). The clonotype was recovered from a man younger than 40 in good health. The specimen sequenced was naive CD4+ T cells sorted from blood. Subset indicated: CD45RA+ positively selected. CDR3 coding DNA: TGTGCCAGTAGTATAGAGGTGCGGGGGGATCATCAGCCCCAGCATTTT. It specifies CASSIEVRGDHQPQHF. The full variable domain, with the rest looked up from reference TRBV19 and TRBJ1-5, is DGGITQSPKYLFRKEGQNVTLSCEQNLNHDAMYWYRQDPGQGLRLIYYSQIVNDFQKGDIAEGYSVSREKKESFPLTVTSAQKNPTAFYLCASSIEVRGDHQPQHFGDGTRLSIL.